A selection of T cell receptor beta chains follows, all from one sample in a study of PD-1 blockade in classical Hodgkin lymphoma. Sequencing used immunoSEQ multiplex PCR; TCRdb keeps in-frame clones, though not all of them. The sample includes tens of thousands of clones, around 90% of them seen just once. Sequencing used CD4+ T cells from blood, obtained before the fourth cycle of nivolumab. These receptors were taken from a human donor with classical Hodgkin lymphoma. CDR3s include the opening cysteine and the closing phenylalanine or tryptophan. D genes are given only for firm matches. The size entry is marked missing in some rows and otherwise reads once, few, many or a size class.

clone size: .; V gene: TRBV19; D gene: TRBD2; J gene: TRBJ2-1; CDR3 DNA: TGTGCCAGTAGTATTATTAGCGGGAGTCGTGGTCCCTACAATGAGCAGTTCTTC; CDR3 protein: CASSIISGSRGPYNEQFF
clone size: .; V gene: TRBV30; D gene: TRBD2; J gene: TRBJ2-1; CDR3 DNA: TGTGCCTGGAGTGTTTTCGTCCCGGGACTAGCGGGAGGGAGGTGGCCCTACAATGAGCAGTTCTTC; CDR3 protein: CAWSVFVPGLAGGRWPYNEQFF
clone size: .; V gene: TRBV9; D gene: TRBD1; J gene: TRBJ2-3; CDR3 DNA: TGTGCCAGCAGCGTAGACAGGGGGCGGCTGGTCACAGATACGCAGTATTTT; CDR3 protein: CASSVDRGRLVTDTQYF
clone size: .; V gene: TRBV7-7; D gene: .; J gene: TRBJ2-3; CDR3 DNA: TGTGCTAGCAGCCCGTTAACAGCCCAGGATACGCAGTATTTT; CDR3 protein: CASSPLTAQDTQYF
clone size: once; V gene: TRBV27; D gene: .; J gene: TRBJ1-5; CDR3 DNA: TGTGCCAGCAGTTTATCGTGGGGCAGGGGAAATCGGGGATATCAGCCCCAGCATTTT; CDR3 protein: CASSLSWGRGNRGYQPQHF
clone size: .; V gene: TRBV11-3; D gene: TRBD1; J gene: TRBJ2-2; CDR3 DNA: TGTGCCAGCAGCTTACCACCGGGACAGGGGGCGCGGGAGCTGTTTTTT; CDR3 protein: CASSLPPGQGARELFF
clone size: .; V gene: TRBV27; D gene: .; J gene: TRBJ1-4; CDR3 DNA: TGTGCCAGCAAACCTAGGAGGAATGAAAAACTGTTTTTT; CDR3 protein: CASKPRRNEKLFF
clone size: .; V gene: TRBV15; D gene: .; J gene: TRBJ1-2; CDR3 DNA: TGTGCCACCAGCAGAGATGTCAGGGGAGGCTACACCTTC; CDR3 protein: CATSRDVRGGYTF
clone size: .; V gene: TRBV28; D gene: .; J gene: TRBJ1-1; CDR3 DNA: TGTGCCAGCAGTTTATCGGGCCTCTGGGCTTTCTTT; CDR3 protein: CASSLSGLWAFF
clone size: once; V gene: TRBV25-1; D gene: .; J gene: TRBJ1-2; CDR3 DNA: TGTGCCAGCAATGCCCAGGGAGCAAGGGGAGGCTACACCTTC; CDR3 protein: CASNAQGARGGYTF
clone size: .; V gene: TRBV11-2; D gene: TRBD2; J gene: TRBJ2-7; CDR3 DNA: TGTGCCAGCAGCTACCGGGGACTAGAGCCCTACGAGCAGTACTTC; CDR3 protein: CASSYRGLEPYEQYF
clone size: .; V gene: TRBV10-3; D gene: .; J gene: TRBJ1-2; CDR3 DNA: TGTGCCATCAGTGATACCCCAGGGCGTGGGGAACATGGCTACACCTTC; CDR3 protein: CAISDTPGRGEHGYTF
clone size: .; V gene: TRBV7-9; D gene: .; J gene: TRBJ2-7; CDR3 DNA: TGTGCCAGCAGCCAAAGCCGGGACTCCAAACAGTACTTC; CDR3 protein: CASSQSRDSKQYF
clone size: .; V gene: TRBV19; D gene: .; J gene: TRBJ2-2; CDR3 DNA: TGTGCCAGTAGTATAGACCCAGTTTCCACCGGGGAGCTGTTTTTT; CDR3 protein: CASSIDPVSTGELFF
clone size: .; V gene: TRBV30; D gene: .; J gene: TRBJ1-1; CDR3 DNA: TGTGCCTGGAGTGTACGGAACACTGAAGCTTTCTTT; CDR3 protein: CAWSVRNTEAFF
clone size: .; V gene: TRBV19; D gene: .; J gene: TRBJ2-3; CDR3 DNA: TGTGCCAGTAGTATGACATCTACGAGGGCAGATACGCAGTATTTT; CDR3 protein: CASSMTSTRADTQYF
clone size: .; V gene: TRBV5-1; D gene: TRBD2; J gene: TRBJ2-3; CDR3 DNA: TGCGCCAGCAGGGGACTAGCGGGAGAGGGAGATACGCAGTATTTT; CDR3 protein: CASRGLAGEGDTQYF
clone size: .; V gene: TRBV11-2; D gene: .; J gene: TRBJ2-1; CDR3 DNA: TGTGCCAGCAGCTTAGGCCCCACAGGCGGGAATGAGCAGTTCTTC; CDR3 protein: CASSLGPTGGNEQFF
clone size: .; V gene: TRBV5-6; D gene: TRBD2; J gene: TRBJ2-1; CDR3 DNA: TGTGCCAGCAGCTACGGACTAGCGGGAGGGCCCGAGCAGTTCTTC; CDR3 protein: CASSYGLAGGPEQFF
clone size: .; V gene: TRBV27; D gene: TRBD1; J gene: TRBJ1-2; CDR3 DNA: TGTGCCAGCAGTTCGGACAGGGTTATGGTCTTC; CDR3 protein: CASSSDRVMVF
clone size: .; V gene: TRBV5-4; D gene: TRBD2; J gene: TRBJ2-2; CDR3 DNA: TGTGCCAGCAGCTTGTTTCCCTTCGGGAGGGCCGACACCGGGGAGCTGTTTTTT; CDR3 protein: CASSLFPFGRADTGELFF
clone size: .; V gene: TRBV2; D gene: .; J gene: TRBJ1-5; CDR3 DNA: TGTGCCAGCAGTTTCGACAGACTCTCCAATCAGCCCCAGCATTTT; CDR3 protein: CASSFDRLSNQPQHF
clone size: .; V gene: TRBV30; D gene: TRBD1; J gene: TRBJ2-7; CDR3 DNA: TGTGCCTGGAGTCAGCCCGGACAGGCCTTCACCTACGAGCAGTACTTC; CDR3 protein: CAWSQPGQAFTYEQYF
clone size: few; V gene: TRBV19; D gene: TRBD1; J gene: TRBJ1-1; CDR3 DNA: TGTGCCAGTAGTATCGGACAGGGGATCACTGAAGCTTTCTTT; CDR3 protein: CASSIGQGITEAFF
clone size: once; V gene: TRBV6-4; D gene: TRBD1; J gene: TRBJ1-1; CDR3 DNA: TGTGCCAGCAGTGACTCTACAGGGGGCAGTACTGAAGCTTTCTTT; CDR3 protein: CASSDSTGGSTEAFF
clone size: .; V gene: TRBV6-5; D gene: TRBD1; J gene: TRBJ1-5; CDR3 DNA: TGTGCCAGCAGTCGCGGGACAGGGGATAATCAGCCCCAGCATTTT; CDR3 protein: CASSRGTGDNQPQHF
clone size: .; V gene: TRBV27; D gene: .; J gene: TRBJ1-1; CDR3 DNA: TGTGCCAGCTCCTCTTACCCCCCCAGGGCCAGGGACACTGAAGCTTTCTTT; CDR3 protein: CASSSYPPRARDTEAFF
clone size: few; V gene: TRBV9; D gene: .; J gene: TRBJ1-2; CDR3 DNA: TGTGCCAGCAGCGTAGAGGCTGGGGTTTTTAGAGGATTGACCTTC; CDR3 protein: CASSVEAGVFRGLTF
clone size: .; V gene: TRBV2; D gene: .; J gene: TRBJ1-1; CDR3 DNA: TGTGCCAGCAGTGAAATCCGCTCGCTCACTGAAGCTTTCTTT; CDR3 protein: CASSEIRSLTEAFF
clone size: .; V gene: TRBV5-1; D gene: TRBD2; J gene: TRBJ2-1; CDR3 DNA: TGCGCCAGCAGATTCGTCCTTGCGGGAGGGACAGCTCCCCTTTACAATGAGCAGTTCTTC; CDR3 protein: CASRFVLAGGTAPLYNEQFF
clone size: .; V gene: TRBV7-9; D gene: .; J gene: TRBJ1-2; CDR3 DNA: TGTGCCAGCAGCTTTCTAGGGAGTGGCTACACCTTC; CDR3 protein: CASSFLGSGYTF
clone size: .; V gene: TRBV7-9; D gene: TRBD1; J gene: TRBJ1-2; CDR3 DNA: TGTGCCAGCAGCAGGGCCCCTGGGAGGGGGCCGTCTAACTATGGCTACACCTTC; CDR3 protein: CASSRAPGRGPSNYGYTF
clone size: .; V gene: TRBV27; D gene: TRBD2; J gene: TRBJ2-7; CDR3 DNA: TGTGCCAGCAGTTTACGGCGGGAGTCCTACGAGCAGTACTTC; CDR3 protein: CASSLRRESYEQYF
clone size: .; V gene: TRBV4-1; D gene: .; J gene: TRBJ2-7; CDR3 DNA: TGCGCCAGCAGCCAAACGACCCAGGGAGGCTACTACGAGCAGTACTTC; CDR3 protein: CASSQTTQGGYYEQYF
clone size: .; V gene: TRBV28; D gene: .; J gene: TRBJ1-3; CDR3 DNA: TGTGCCAGCAGAAAACAGGGAGCTGGAAACACCATATATTTT; CDR3 protein: CASRKQGAGNTIYF
clone size: .; V gene: TRBV7-9; D gene: TRBD2; J gene: TRBJ2-2; CDR3 DNA: TGTGCCAGCACCCTTACCGGGACTAGAGACACCGGGGAGCTGTTTTTT; CDR3 protein: CASTLTGTRDTGELFF
clone size: .; V gene: TRBV4-1; D gene: TRBD2; J gene: TRBJ2-2; CDR3 DNA: TGCGCCAGCAGCCAAGATCCGGGAGGAACCGGGGAGCTGTTTTTT; CDR3 protein: CASSQDPGGTGELFF
clone size: .; V gene: TRBV6-5; D gene: TRBD1; J gene: TRBJ2-1; CDR3 DNA: TGTGCCAGCAGTTACGCCGCGACAGGGATGGGCGAGCAGTTCTTC; CDR3 protein: CASSYAATGMGEQFF
clone size: .; V gene: TRBV5-1; D gene: TRBD2; J gene: TRBJ2-2; CDR3 DNA: TGCGCCAGCAGCCCACCTAGACTAGCGGGAGATCCCCGGGAGCTGTTTTTT; CDR3 protein: CASSPPRLAGDPRELFF
clone size: .; V gene: TRBV6-5; D gene: .; J gene: TRBJ1-1; CDR3 DNA: TGTGCCAGCAGTTCGCCTGGACATTCCGCTGAAGCTTTCTTT; CDR3 protein: CASSSPGHSAEAFF
clone size: .; V gene: TRBV18; D gene: .; J gene: TRBJ2-1; CDR3 DNA: TGTGCCAGCTCACCGCTTCCCCCCAGCGGAGGGGGAAATGAGCAGTTCTTC; CDR3 protein: CASSPLPPSGGGNEQFF
clone size: once; V gene: TRBV28; D gene: .; J gene: TRBJ2-3; CDR3 DNA: TGTGCCAGCAGTTCCTCCCGGGTAGCGGCTAGCACAGATACGCAGTATTTT; CDR3 protein: CASSSSRVAASTDTQYF
clone size: .; V gene: TRBV6-5; D gene: TRBD2; J gene: TRBJ2-7; CDR3 DNA: TGTGCCAGCAGTTCGACTAGCGGGAGTGGAGAGCAGTACTTC; CDR3 protein: CASSSTSGSGEQYF
clone size: .; V gene: TRBV11-3; D gene: .; J gene: TRBJ2-3; CDR3 DNA: TGTGCCAGCAGCTCGACTTGGGACCGCACAGATACGCAGTATTTT; CDR3 protein: CASSSTWDRTDTQYF
clone size: .; V gene: TRBV9; D gene: .; J gene: TRBJ1-2; CDR3 DNA: TGTGCCAGCAGCGTCCGACCCCCTGGCTACACCTTC; CDR3 protein: CASSVRPPGYTF
clone size: .; V gene: TRBV9; D gene: TRBD2; J gene: TRBJ2-2; CDR3 DNA: TGTGCCAGCAGCGCTGGGGGGGCGAACACCGGGGAGCTGTTTTTT; CDR3 protein: CASSAGGANTGELFF
clone size: .; V gene: TRBV5-1; D gene: .; J gene: TRBJ2-3; CDR3 DNA: TGCGCCAGCAGCCGGAACCTCCTGGGAGATACGCAGTATTTT; CDR3 protein: CASSRNLLGDTQYF
clone size: .; V gene: TRBV11-2; D gene: .; J gene: TRBJ1-2; CDR3 DNA: TGTGCCAGCGTAGGGCAGGGGAACTATGGCTACACCTTC; CDR3 protein: CASVGQGNYGYTF
clone size: few; V gene: TRBV10-3; D gene: TRBD1; J gene: TRBJ1-1; CDR3 DNA: TGTGCCATCAGTGGGACAGGGACACTCAACACTGAAGCTTTCTTT; CDR3 protein: CAISGTGTLNTEAFF
clone size: .; V gene: TRBV27; D gene: TRBD1; J gene: TRBJ1-5; CDR3 DNA: TGTGCCAGCAGGCCAGACAGGGGGCGAAGCAATCAGCCCCAGCATTTT; CDR3 protein: CASRPDRGRSNQPQHF
clone size: once; V gene: TRBV19; D gene: .; J gene: TRBJ2-5; CDR3 DNA: TGTGCCAGTAGTGGGTCGAACCAAGAGACCCAGTACTTC; CDR3 protein: CASSGSNQETQYF
clone size: .; V gene: TRBV27; D gene: .; J gene: TRBJ1-2; CDR3 DNA: TGTGCCAGCAGTTCCTACCGGACCGGGACAAGTAGAGACTATGGCTACACCTTC; CDR3 protein: CASSSYRTGTSRDYGYTF